Listed here is a single TCR beta chain. TCRdb's table, derived via immunoSEQ multiplex PCR, lists solely in-frame clones and lacks some. The data hold about 25,000 clones, with approximately 94% observed a single time. The CDR3 length is 16 residues. The V gene's germline CDR1 is KGHDR and CDR2 SFDVKD. Trimming cost V 4 bases and J 3 bases; bases outside gene matches: 5. The data originate from a study of blood T cell repertoires in COVID-19. This receptor was identified in a human donor with active COVID-19. The donor label of this sample is uncertain. The gene calls are TRBV24-1 and TRBJ2-5, with 12 positions matching TRBD2. Sequenced sample: peripheral blood. CDR3 sequence: CATSDPGLAGEETQYF. For the CDR3, the DNA is TGTGCCACCAGTGACCCGGGACTAGCGGGCGAAGAGACCCAGTACTTC.